In its sample, the clone carrying this TCR beta chain was seen a few times. TCRdb reprocessed the RT-PCR reads with MiXCR, giving one entry per CDR3 protein. Of roughly 960,000 distinct CDR3 sequences detected, more than 15% appear once; the ten largest clones hold around 6%. The entry originates in a study of patients and donors after allogeneic stem cell transplantation. The CDR3 contains 15 residues. The V gene lost 8 bases and the J gene lost 0 bases, with 17 bases spanning the gap. The origin of this receptor is a human donor who was either an allogeneic HSCT recipient or a stem cell or donor lymphocyte infusion donor (not recorded which). It is not recorded whose cells these are; they may come from a transplant donor. Sequencing was done on a sample of blood, either unsorted or a sorted T cell fraction (not recorded which). The J gene is TRBJ2-7, the V gene TRBV12-3 or TRBV12-4; weak D call: TRBD2 (5 bases). The CDR3 reads CASSVSGSLSYEQYF. The CDR3, as DNA: TGTGCCAGCTCCGTCAGCGGCAGCCTCTCCTACGAGCAGTACTTC.